Sequencing of this TCR beta chain was carried out in a study of blood T cell repertoires in COVID-19. In the original analysis: Reference gene primers were amplified, and this amplification served to estimate nucleated cell counts. TCRdb's table, derived via immunoSEQ multiplex PCR, lists solely in-frame clones and lacks some. Clone size and the V and J calls come from that table; the DNA yielded D and trimming. The table lists roughly 88,000 clones, 80% to 90% of them singletons. Trimming took off 6 bases at V and 0 bases at J, with 13 bases between the two ends. In germline, CDR1 is MNHEY, CDR2 SVGAGI. The CDR3 contains 15 residues.

Sample: peripheral blood. The source is a woman aged 80 or over with acute or convalescent COVID-19. V gene TRBV6-5 combines with J gene TRBJ2-3, with D perhaps matching TRBD1 (5 bases). The CDR3 nucleotides read TGTGCCAGCAGCCCCACAGGCAGTAGCACAGATACGCAGTATTTT. Amino acids: CASSPTGSSTDTQYF.